These T cell receptor beta chains were read from a single sample in a study of low-dose radiotherapy and immunotherapy resistance in tumors. From the reads, TCRdb called clonotypes with MiXCR, one entry per CDR3 protein. This repertoire shows fewer than 95,000 distinct CDR3 sequences, 9.4% found once; its top ten account for 0.8% to 1.3%. This specimen was PBMCs, taken before treatment. The receptors originated from a male donor with prostate cancer. Both conserved end residues are part of each CDR3. Each record gives: D gene, V gene, clone size, J gene, CDR3 length, CDR3 DNA, CDR3 protein. A D gene is named only where the DNA matches it firmly. Clone size is given for some rows only: seen once, a few or many times, or a class if the clone is expanded.

.,TRBV29-1,many,TRBJ2-1,11,TGCAGCGGTGTCTCCTACAATGAGCAGTTCTTC,CSGVSYNEQFF
TRBD2,TRBV5-1,many,TRBJ2-1,15,TGCGCCAGCAGCCTCGGCGGGGGGGGTTACAATGAGCAGTTCTTC,CASSLGGGGYNEQFF
.,TRBV2,many,TRBJ2-1,14,TGTGCCAGCAGTCAACAGGGCGCCTACAATGAGCAGTTCTTC,CASSQQGAYNEQFF
.,TRBV12-3/TRBV12-4,many,TRBJ2-7,12,TGTGCCAGCGGGGGGGGGCCGGGCGAGCAGTACTTC,CASGGGPGEQYF
TRBD1,TRBV4-1,many,TRBJ2-5,15,TGCGCCAGCAGCGCGCCGGGACAGGGGAGAGAGACCCAGTACTTC,CASSAPGQGRETQYF
.,TRBV3-1,many,TRBJ2-7,16,TGTGCCAGCAGCCCGCGTAACAGGTCCGCACACTACGAGCAGTACTTC,CASSPRNRSAHYEQYF
.,TRBV11-2,many,TRBJ2-3,15,TGTGCCAGCAGCTTAGCGGTAACAGCCACAGATACGCAGTATTTT,CASSLAVTATDTQYF
.,TRBV28,many,TRBJ2-2,15,TGTGCCAGCACTAAAAACAGGGTTCTGCCCGGGGAGCTGTTTTTT,CASTKNRVLPGELFF
.,TRBV19,many,TRBJ2-4,13,TGTGCCAGTAGCCCGGGTTCCAAAAACATTCAGTACTTC,CASSPGSKNIQYF
.,TRBV6-6,many,TRBJ2-5,15,TGTGCCAGCAGTTACTCGGGGACACTCGTCGAGACCCAGTACTTC,CASSYSGTLVETQYF
TRBD1,TRBV7-2,many,TRBJ1-1,14,TGTGCCAGCAGCTTGGGACAGGGAATGGGTGAAGCTTTCTTT,CASSLGQGMGEAFF
TRBD2,TRBV7-2,many,TRBJ2-7,15,TGTGCCAGCAGCGAGGGACTAGCGGGAGACTACGAGCAGTACTTC,CASSEGLAGDYEQYF
.,TRBV6-6,many,TRBJ2-3,15,TGTGCCAGCAGTTACTCGGGAGATGGTTCAGATACGCAGTATTTT,CASSYSGDGSDTQYF
.,TRBV11-2,many,TRBJ2-1,14,TGTGCCAGCAGCTTAGCGGGACGAGTCAATGAGCAGTTCTTC,CASSLAGRVNEQFF
TRBD1,TRBV28,many,TRBJ2-7,14,TGTGCCAGCAGTTTATCCCAGGGGGCGTCAGAGCAGTACTTC,CASSLSQGASEQYF
TRBD1,TRBV28,many,TRBJ1-2,14,TGTGCCAGCAGCTCTCCCCCGGACAGGGGTGGCTACACCTTC,CASSSPPDRGGYTF
.,TRBV7-2,few,TRBJ2-2,13,TGTGCCAGCAGCGTGAGACAGACCGGGGAGCTGTTTTTT,CASSVRQTGELFF
.,TRBV29-1,many,TRBJ2-3,12,TGCAGCGGCGAGAGGGGCACAGATACGCAGTATTTT,CSGERGTDTQYF
TRBD1,TRBV28,many,TRBJ2-1,15,TGTGCCAGCAGTTCGGACAGGGGTCGGTACAATGAGCAGTTCTTC,CASSSDRGRYNEQFF
.,TRBV2,many,TRBJ2-1,11,TGTGCCACCGGACTGCACAATGAGCAGTTCTTC,CATGLHNEQFF
.,TRBV10-3,many,TRBJ1-2,15,TGTGCCATCAGTGAGTCTCAGACAGCCCAGACGGGCTACACCTTC,CAISESQTAQTGYTF
.,TRBV2,many,TRBJ2-2,14,TGTGCCAGCAGTGTATATCTGGACACCGGGGAGCTGTTTTTT,CASSVYLDTGELFF
.,TRBV20-1,many,TRBJ2-3,13,TGCAGTGCTAGAGTAGTTTCCAAAGATACGCAGTATTTT,CSARVVSKDTQYF
.,TRBV5-5,many,TRBJ1-1,13,TGTGCCAGCAGCTTGGCGGGGGAAACTGAAGCTTTCTTT,CASSLAGETEAFF
TRBD2,TRBV14,many,TRBJ2-7,14,TGTGCCAGCAGCCAAGAAGCGGGATCCTACGAGCAGTACTTC,CASSQEAGSYEQYF
TRBD1,TRBV7-9,many,TRBJ1-1,15,TGTGCCAGCACCCCGACCGGGACAGGGGGCACTGAAGCTTTCTTT,CASTPTGTGGTEAFF
.,TRBV25-1,.,TRBJ2-7,14,TGTGCCAGCAGTCAAGGGGCAGGTTCCTACGAGCAGTACTTC,CASSQGAGSYEQYF
.,TRBV27,few,TRBJ1-1,12,TGTGCCAGCAGTTCCACAGGGACTGAAGCTTTCTTT,CASSSTGTEAFF
TRBD2,TRBV10-3,many,TRBJ2-1,15,TGTGCCATTCGACCGGGACTAGCGGAAAAAAATGAGCAGTTCTTC,CAIRPGLAEKNEQFF
.,TRBV20-1,many,TRBJ2-2,13,TGCAGTGCTCGGAGGGGGGGCACCGGGGAGCTGTTTTTT,CSARRGGTGELFF
.,TRBV7-2,many,TRBJ1-5,14,TGTGCCAGCAGCTGGCAGGGGTATGGTCAGCCCCAGCATTTT,CASSWQGYGQPQHF
.,TRBV7-3,many,TRBJ2-7,15,TGTGCCAGCAGCTCACGGAGCTCCCCGACCTACGAGCAGTACTTC,CASSSRSSPTYEQYF
TRBD2,TRBV5-4,many,TRBJ2-1,15,TGTGCCAGCAGCTCTCGAACTAGCGGATACAATGAGCAGTTCTTC,CASSSRTSGYNEQFF
.,TRBV12-5,many,TRBJ2-1,13,TGTGCTAGTGGTTTGTCTAGTTCTAATGAGCAGTTCTTC,CASGLSSSNEQFF
.,TRBV12-3/TRBV12-4,many,TRBJ2-2,16,TGTGCCAGCAGACAGTTCGAGGCCTTGAACACCGGGGAGCTGTTTTTT,CASRQFEALNTGELFF
TRBD2,TRBV4-2,few,TRBJ2-3,15,TGTGCCAGCAGCCAAGAGGAACTAGCGGGAGATACGCAGTATTTT,CASSQEELAGDTQYF
TRBD1,TRBV28,many,TRBJ1-3,14,TGTGCCAGCAGCCCCCCGGACAGGGGAGGAACCATATATTTT,CASSPPDRGGTIYF
.,TRBV6-1,.,TRBJ1-4,14,TGTGCCAGCAGCCCGGGACCGACGGGGGAAAAACTGTTTTTT,CASSPGPTGEKLFF
TRBD2,TRBV5-1,.,TRBJ2-7,15,TGCGCCAGCAGCTTGGGGGCTAGCGGGATCGACGAGCAGTACTTC,CASSLGASGIDEQYF
.,TRBV28,many,TRBJ1-6,15,TGTGCCAGCAGTTCACCCGGAACGGCCAATTCACCCCTCCACTTT,CASSSPGTANSPLHF
TRBD1,TRBV3-1,many,TRBJ1-1,15,TGTGCCAGCAGCCAAATAGGACAGGGGAACACTGAAGCTTTCTTT,CASSQIGQGNTEAFF
.,TRBV3-1,many,TRBJ2-3,13,TGTGCCAGCAGCCAAGCGCAGGCAGATACGCAGTATTTT,CASSQAQADTQYF
TRBD1,TRBV19,many,TRBJ1-5,15,TGTGCCAGTACCAAGGACAGGGGAGGCAATCAGCCCCAGCATTTT,CASTKDRGGNQPQHF
.,TRBV4-1,many,TRBJ1-5,14,TGCGCCAGCAGCCAAGTTGGGGTTCTGGAGCCCCAGCATTTT,CASSQVGVLEPQHF
TRBD1,TRBV29-1,many,TRBJ2-7,13,TGCAGCGTTGGAGACAGGGGGCCCTACGAGCAGTACTTC,CSVGDRGPYEQYF
.,TRBV19,few,TRBJ2-6,15,TGTGCCAGTAGAAGTGGGTCCTCTGGGGCCAACGTCCTGACTTTC,CASRSGSSGANVLTF
.,TRBV5-1,many,TRBJ1-1,16,TGCGCCAGCAGCGGGCGATCCCCTCGCGGGGGCACTGAAGCTTTCTTT,CASSGRSPRGGTEAFF
.,TRBV12-3/TRBV12-4,many,TRBJ2-3,11,TGTGCCAGCAGGGAGAGAGATACGCAGTATTTT,CASRERDTQYF
TRBD2,TRBV28,many,TRBJ2-3,17,TGTGCCAGCAGTCCGCGGGCAGCGGGAGGGCCACTAGATACGCAGTATTTT,CASSPRAAGGPLDTQYF
.,TRBV5-1,.,TRBJ1-1,13,TGCGCCAGCAGCTCCGGGACCGAGATGGGAGCTTTCTTT,CASSSGTEMGAFF
.,TRBV27,many,TRBJ2-5,12,TGTGCCAGCAGGGGAGCAGGGGAGACCCAGTACTTC,CASRGAGETQYF